Each of the 23 T cell receptor beta chains below was sequenced from the same sample in a study of T cells after yellow fever vaccination. TCRdb used MiXCR to reprocess the 5' RACE reads, holding one entry per CDR3 protein. The table records around 500,000 distinct CDR3 sequences, 21% of them present only once. The sequencing here drew on PBMCs, taken roughly 20 days after the first yellow fever vaccination. Receptor source: a man aged 18-30 years who received the YFV17D yellow fever vaccine.

This clonotype has just a few counts. The chain is built from TRBV28 and TRBJ2-7; tentatively, D is TRBD1 or TRBD2 (5 bases each). Trimming left V 6 bases short and J 3 bases short, with 12 bases between. The CDR3 is 13 amino acids. From germline, CDR1 is MDHEN and CDR2 SYDVKM. The DNA for the CDR3 is TGTGCCAGCAGCTTTGGGGGTGGCTACGAGCAGTACGTC. As protein: CASSFGGGYEQYV.

The chain carries TRBV4-1 and TRBJ1-1; no firm D call. V was cut by 2 bases and J by 2 bases, with 12 bases left in between. The length of the CDR3 is 15 residues. CDR1 and CDR2 from the germline V gene are MGHRA and YSYEKL. In DNA, the CDR3 is TGCGCCAGCAGCCAACTTACAGATTTTAACACTGAAGCTTTCTTT. Encoded protein: CASSQLTDFNTEAFF.

This clonotype has at least ten counts. The gene calls are TRBV5-1 and TRBJ2-3; D remains ambiguous. V shed 3 bases and J shed 6 bases, with 11 bases lying between them. This CDR3 comprises 13 residues. CDR1 and CDR2 from the germline V gene are SGHRS and YFSETQ. DNA of the CDR3: TGCGCCAGCAGCTCGGACCTAGGTGATACGCAGTATTTT. It translates to CASSSDLGDTQYF.

The genes are TRBV6-2 or TRBV6-3 and TRBJ1-2; D might be TRBD1 (6 bases). CDR3 length equals 15 residues. Trimming left V 7 bases short and J 1 base short, with 16 bases between. Per the germline V gene, CDR1 is MNHEY and CDR2 is SVGEGT. The CDR3 coding sequence is TGTGCCAGCAATGAACAGGGAGAACGTAACTATGGCTACACCTTC. Protein sequence: CASNEQGERNYGYTF.

The chain recombines TRBV12-3 or TRBV12-4 with TRBJ1-5, with D unresolved. Deletions cut 6 bases from V and 3 bases from J, with 12 bases between. The CDR3 extends over 14 amino acids. The DNA for the CDR3 is TGTGCCAGCAGCTCCTCGCCAGTCAATCAGCCCCAGCATTTT. Translation gives CASSSSPVNQPQHF.

The chain uses TRBV13 and TRBJ2-1; D is unresolved. V lost 5 bases and J 0 bases, leaving 14 bases between the germline ends. The CDR3 is 16 residues long. Germline assignment: CDR1 PRHDT and CDR2 FYEKMQ (reference sequence). Written as DNA, the CDR3 is TGTGCCAGCAGCGAAAGATCAGGAGTCTCCTACAATGAGCAGTTCTTC. Its translation is CASSERSGVSYNEQFF.

The V gene is TRBV28, the J gene TRBJ1-3; no definite D call. The CDR3 runs 13 residues. The V end was cut by 3 bases, the J end by 2 bases, with 5 bases between. Germline CDR1 is MDHEN and CDR2 is SYDVKM. CDR3 in amino acids: CASSLEAGNTIYF. In nucleotides, the CDR3 is TGTGCCAGCAGTTTGGAGGCTGGAAACACCATATATTTT.

Points on this clonotype: Being one base from a much bigger clone, this may be a read error. This sequence joins TRBV6-6 and TRBJ2-1; D is uncertain. Germline V CDR1 and CDR2: MNHNY, SVGAGI (reference sequence). The CDR3 extends over 11 amino acids. The V gene lost 8 bases and the J gene lost 3 bases, with 5 bases spanning the gap. CDR3 protein: CASCDYNEQFF. The DNA for the CDR3 is TGTGCCAGCTGCGACTACAATGAGCAGTTCTTC.

This clonotype was seen at least ten times. The chain is built from TRBV3-1 and TRBJ2-5; D not certain. The germline V gene has CDR1 LGHDT and CDR2 YNNKEL (reference sequence). CDR3 length: 14 residues. V lost 3 bases, J lost 2 bases, and 10 bases lay in between. This CDR3 reads CASSQAQGQETQYF. The DNA for the CDR3 is TGTGCCAGCAGCCAGGCCCAAGGGCAAGAGACCCAGTACTTC.

The DNA of the CDR3 is TGTGCCAGCAGCGTAGTACGAACCAACACTGAAGCTTTCTTT. Translation gives CASSVVRTNTEAFF. This chain joins TRBV9 and TRBJ1-1; D remains unclear. V shed 0 bases and J shed 2 bases, with 8 bases lying between them. Germline V gene sequence: CDR1 SGDLS, CDR2 YYNGEE. The CDR3 is made up of 14 amino acids.

The V and J genes are TRBV20-1 and TRBJ1-4; D may be TRBD1 (6 bases). Trimming pared 7 bases from V and 14 bases from J, leaving 17 bases between. The CDR3 runs 11 residues. From germline, CDR1 is DFQATT and CDR2 SNEGSKA (reference sequence). The chain's CDR3 is CSVRQAPSLFF. DNA of the CDR3: TGCAGTGTTCGACAGGCCCCCTCTCTGTTTTTT.

The rearrangement uses TRBV3-1 and TRBJ2-1; D uncertain. V lost 11 bases to trimming and J lost 9 bases, with 26 bases between them. This CDR3 spans 15 amino acids. The germline gives CDR1 LGHDT, CDR2 YNNKEL (reference sequence). CDR3 sequence reads: CASSQAPRPSTEQFF. The CDR3 coding sequence is TGTGCCTCCAGCCAGGCCCCCCGGCCCTCCACTGAGCAGTTCTTC.

This clonotype has more than one count but fewer than ten. This sequence joins TRBV12-3 or TRBV12-4 and TRBJ2-1, with unresolved D. The V gene lost 7 bases and the J gene lost 6 bases, with 10 bases spanning the gap. CDR3 length: 12 residues. CDR3 in DNA: TGTGCCAGCAACACTGGTCGCAATGAGCAGTTCTTC. Protein product: CASNTGRNEQFF.

At least ten counts were recorded for this clonotype. The rearrangement links TRBV5-1 to TRBJ2-7, with TRBD2 matching 13 bases. The length of the CDR3 is 17 residues. With V trimmed by 0 bases and J by 0 bases, 3 bases remained unmatched. Germline lookup yields CDR1 SGHRS and CDR2 YFSETQ. The CDR3 loop is CASSLGGLAGSSYEQYF. CDR3 sequence (DNA): TGCGCCAGCAGCTTGGGGGGACTAGCGGGGAGCTCCTACGAGCAGTACTTC.

The CDR3 spells CASSLAGTDEQYV. CDR3 bases: TGTGCCAGCAGCTTAGCGGGAACAGACGAGCAGTACGTC. V usage is TRBV7-9 and J usage is TRBJ2-7, with unresolved D. CDR1 and CDR2 (germline): SEHNR, FQNEAQ (reference sequence). Trimming shortened V by 0 bases and J by 5 bases, and 8 bases separated the two germline ends. The CDR3 totals 13 residues.

The chain employs TRBV10-3 and TRBJ2-5; D is tentatively TRBD1 or TRBD2 (5 bases each). The CDR3 loop spans 15 amino acids. Trimming stripped 0 bases from V and 4 bases from J, with 12 bases between. Germline CDR1 reads ENHRY; CDR2 reads SYGVKD. CDR3 nucleotide sequence: TGTGCCATCAGTGAGTCGACCGGGGCCGGAGAGACCCAGTACTTC. Translating it yields CAISESTGAGETQYF.

This chain connects TRBV20-1 to TRBJ2-7; D is perhaps TRBD1 or TRBD2 (6 bases each). The CDR3 contains 14 residues. Trimming cost V 2 bases and J 2 bases, with 13 bases left between them. Germline CDR1 is DFQATT and CDR2 is SNEGSKA (reference sequence). CDR3 DNA sequence: TGCAGTGCTAGAACCCGGGGGCATACCTACGAGCAGTACTTC. Amino acid sequence: CSARTRGHTYEQYF.

This clonotype was counted between two and nine times. The chain is built from TRBV29-1 and TRBJ2-1; 10 positions agree with TRBD2. The CDR3 has 17 amino acids. The V gene end was trimmed by 3 bases and the J gene end by 0 bases; junction bases not matched to a gene: 8. Germline CDR1 SQVTM, CDR2 ANQGSEA. CDR3 bases: TGCAGCGTTGACGGTCTAGCGGGGGATAGCTCCTACAATGAGCAGTTCTTC. Translation: CSVDGLAGDSSYNEQFF.

V and J are TRBV6-2 or TRBV6-3 and TRBJ2-7; D uncertain. CDR3 length: 11 amino acids. Germline V gene lookup returns CDR1 MNHEY and CDR2 SVGEGT. Between the trimmed V and J ends, which lost 2 bases and 7 bases, there was a span of 6 bases. CDR3 DNA: TGTGCCAGCAGTTACGCGACTGAGCAGTACGTC. Translating gives CASSYATEQYV.

The count of this clonotype is one. This chain links TRBV9 with TRBJ1-4; the D gene is possibly TRBD1 (5 bases). Trimming took 1 base from V and 4 from J, leaving 8 bases between them. Germline V CDR1 and CDR2: SGDLS, YYNGEE. The CDR3 has 14 residues. The CDR3 region is CASSVSGGNEKLFF. The CDR3 bases are TGTGCCAGCAGCGTATCTGGGGGTAATGAAAAACTGTTTTTT. The full variable domain, completed using reference TRBV9 and TRBJ1-4, is DSGVTQTPKHLITATGQRVTLRCSPRSGDLSVYWYQQSLDQGLQFLIQYYNGEERAKGNILERFSAQQFPDLHSELNLSSLELGDSALYFCASSVSGGNEKLFFGSGTQLSVL.

This clonotype was recorded at least ten times. The rearrangement links TRBV5-6 to TRBJ2-5, with TRBD1 matching 9 bases. Germline V gene lookup returns CDR1 SGHDT and CDR2 YYEEEE. The CDR3 has 15 residues. Trimming at V came to 5 bases and at J to 4 bases, leaving 9 bases not matched to a gene. The DNA for the CDR3 is TGTGCCAGCAGTCAAAGCGGGACAGGGAGAGAGACCCAGTACTTC. Encoded protein: CASSQSGTGRETQYF.

The chain combines TRBV3-1 with TRBJ2-1; D uncertain. The CDR3 totals 13 residues. The germline V gene has CDR1 LGHDT and CDR2 YNNKEL (reference sequence). Between the trimmed V and J ends, which lost 4 bases and 9 bases, there was a span of 13 bases. In nucleotides, the CDR3 is TGTGCCAGCAGCCGATCCTACAATCCTGAGCAGTTCTTC. Its translation: CASSRSYNPEQFF.

V gene TRBV2 combines with J gene TRBJ2-5; D is unresolved. V was pared by 6 bases and J by 5 bases, with 16 bases between. Germline lookup yields CDR1 SNHLY and CDR2 FYNNEI. This CDR3 contains 14 residues. The CDR3 coding sequence is TGTGCCAGCAGGCCGACCGGACCCAGGGAGACCCAGTACTTC. It translates to CASRPTGPRETQYF.